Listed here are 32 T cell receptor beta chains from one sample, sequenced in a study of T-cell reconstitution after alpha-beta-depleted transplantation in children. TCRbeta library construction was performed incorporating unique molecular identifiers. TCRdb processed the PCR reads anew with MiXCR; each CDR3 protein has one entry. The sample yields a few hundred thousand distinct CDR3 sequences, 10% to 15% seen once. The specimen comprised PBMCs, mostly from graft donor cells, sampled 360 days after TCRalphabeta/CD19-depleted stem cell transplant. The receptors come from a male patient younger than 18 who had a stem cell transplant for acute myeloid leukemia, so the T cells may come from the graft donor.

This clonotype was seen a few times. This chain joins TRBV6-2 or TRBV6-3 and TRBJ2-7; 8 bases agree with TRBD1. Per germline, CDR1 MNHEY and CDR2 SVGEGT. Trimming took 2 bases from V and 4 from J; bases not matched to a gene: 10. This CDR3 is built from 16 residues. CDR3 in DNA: TGTGCCAGCAGTTACGCCGGGACAGGCAACCCTTACGAGCAGTACTTC. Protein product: CASSYAGTGNPYEQYF.

The CDR3, as DNA: TGTGCCAGCAGCTTAATTTCAGGGCCTAAAATTTCCTACGAGCAGTACTTC. It codes for CASSLISGPKISYEQYF. The chain carries TRBV11-2 and TRBJ2-7; perhaps TRBD1 as D (5 bases). Trimming stripped 2 bases from V and 1 base from J, with 18 bases between. The CDR3 spans 17 residues. Germline values: CDR1 SGHAT, CDR2 FQNNGV.

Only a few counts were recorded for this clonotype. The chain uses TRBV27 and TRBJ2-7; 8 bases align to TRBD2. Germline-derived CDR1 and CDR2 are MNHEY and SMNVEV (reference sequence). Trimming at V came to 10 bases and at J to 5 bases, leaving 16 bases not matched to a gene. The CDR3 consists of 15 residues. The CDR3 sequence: CATHLLSGGFHEQYF. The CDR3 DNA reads TGTGCCACCCATCTTTTATCGGGGGGGTTCCACGAGCAGTACTTC.

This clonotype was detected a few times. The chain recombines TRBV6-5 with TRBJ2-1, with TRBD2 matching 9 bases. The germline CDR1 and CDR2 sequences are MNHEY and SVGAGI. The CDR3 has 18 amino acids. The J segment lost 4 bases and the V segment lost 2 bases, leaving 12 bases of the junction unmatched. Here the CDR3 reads CASSYPGSGRRSYNEQFF. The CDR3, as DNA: TGTGCCAGCAGTTACCCAGGGAGCGGGAGGAGAAGTTACAATGAGCAGTTCTTC.

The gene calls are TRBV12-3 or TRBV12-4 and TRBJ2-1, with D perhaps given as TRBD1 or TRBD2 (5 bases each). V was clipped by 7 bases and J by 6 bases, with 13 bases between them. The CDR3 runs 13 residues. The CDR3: CASTFGGPNEQFF. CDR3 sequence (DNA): TGTGCCAGCACCTTTGGGGGACCCAATGAGCAGTTCTTC.

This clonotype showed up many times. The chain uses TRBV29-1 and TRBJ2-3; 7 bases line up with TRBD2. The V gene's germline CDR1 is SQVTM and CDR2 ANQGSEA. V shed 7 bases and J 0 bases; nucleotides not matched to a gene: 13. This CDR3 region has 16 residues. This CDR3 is CSAYVPGLSSTDTQYF. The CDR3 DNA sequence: TGCAGCGCCTACGTTCCGGGACTATCTAGCACAGATACGCAGTATTTT.

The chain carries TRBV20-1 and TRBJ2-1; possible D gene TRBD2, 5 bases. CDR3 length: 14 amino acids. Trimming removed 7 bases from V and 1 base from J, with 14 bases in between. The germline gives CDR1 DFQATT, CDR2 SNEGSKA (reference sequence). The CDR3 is CSGEGEVSYNEQFF. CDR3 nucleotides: TGCAGTGGTGAGGGAGAGGTTTCCTACAATGAGCAGTTCTTC.

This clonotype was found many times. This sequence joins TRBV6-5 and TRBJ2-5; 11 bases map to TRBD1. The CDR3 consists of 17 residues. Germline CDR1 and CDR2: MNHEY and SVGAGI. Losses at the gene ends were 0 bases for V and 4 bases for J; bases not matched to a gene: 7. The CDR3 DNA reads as TGTGCCAGCAGTTACTCGACAGGGACAGGGGGGATAGAGACCCAGTACTTC. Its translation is CASSYSTGTGGIETQYF.

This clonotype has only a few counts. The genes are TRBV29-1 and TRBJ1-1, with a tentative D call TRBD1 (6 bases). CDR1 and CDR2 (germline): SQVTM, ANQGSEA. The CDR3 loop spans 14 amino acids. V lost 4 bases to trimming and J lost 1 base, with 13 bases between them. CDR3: CSVVGVRGNTEAFF. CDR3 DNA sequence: TGCAGCGTTGTGGGGGTCAGGGGGAACACTGAAGCTTTCTTT.

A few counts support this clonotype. CDR3 in DNA: TGCAGTGCTCCCAGACTAGCTGAATTCAATGAGCAGTTCTTC. Translating gives CSAPRLAEFNEQFF. V usage is TRBV20-1 and J usage is TRBJ2-1, with 7 bases aligning to TRBD2. Germline CDR1 DFQATT, CDR2 SNEGSKA (reference sequence). The CDR3 loop spans 14 amino acids. Germline trimming cut 5 bases from V and 6 bases from J; bases unmatched to any gene: 10.

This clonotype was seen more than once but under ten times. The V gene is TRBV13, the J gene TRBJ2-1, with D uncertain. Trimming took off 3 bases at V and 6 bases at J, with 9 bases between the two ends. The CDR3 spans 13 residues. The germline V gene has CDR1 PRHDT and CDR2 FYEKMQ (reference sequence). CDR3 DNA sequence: TGTGCCAGCAGCTTCGAGAGACGCAATGAGCAGTTCTTC. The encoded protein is CASSFERRNEQFF.

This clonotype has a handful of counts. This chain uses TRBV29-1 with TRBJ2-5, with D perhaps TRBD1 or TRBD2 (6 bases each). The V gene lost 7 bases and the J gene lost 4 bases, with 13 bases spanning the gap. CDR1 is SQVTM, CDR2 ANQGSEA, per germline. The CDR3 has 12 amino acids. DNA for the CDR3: TGCAGCGCCGGGGGCATCGGAGAGACCCAGTACTTC. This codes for CSAGGIGETQYF.

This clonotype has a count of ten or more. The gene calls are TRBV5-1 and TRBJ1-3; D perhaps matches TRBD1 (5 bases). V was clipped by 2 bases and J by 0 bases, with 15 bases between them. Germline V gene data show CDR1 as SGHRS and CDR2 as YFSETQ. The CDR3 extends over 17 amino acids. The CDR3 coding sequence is TGCGCCAGCAGCTTTGGAGACCGGGACCGCTCTGGAAACACCATATATTTT. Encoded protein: CASSFGDRDRSGNTIYF.

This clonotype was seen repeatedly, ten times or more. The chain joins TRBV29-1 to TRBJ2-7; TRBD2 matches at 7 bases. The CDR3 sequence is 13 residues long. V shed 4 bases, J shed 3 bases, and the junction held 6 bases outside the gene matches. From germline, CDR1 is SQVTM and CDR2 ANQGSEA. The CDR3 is CSVVLAVRYEQYF. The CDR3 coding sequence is TGCAGCGTTGTGCTAGCGGTTCGCTACGAGCAGTACTTC.

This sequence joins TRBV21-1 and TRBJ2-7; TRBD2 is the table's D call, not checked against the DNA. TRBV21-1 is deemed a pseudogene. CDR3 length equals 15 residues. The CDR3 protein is CASMPLAESSYEQYF. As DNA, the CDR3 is TGTGCCAGCATGCCACTAGCGGAGAGCTCCTACGAGCAGTACTTC.

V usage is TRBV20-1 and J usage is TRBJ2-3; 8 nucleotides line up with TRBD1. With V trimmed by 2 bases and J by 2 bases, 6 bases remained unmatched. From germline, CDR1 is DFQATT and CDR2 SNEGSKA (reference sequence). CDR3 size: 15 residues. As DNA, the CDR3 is TGCAGTGCTAGACCGGCGGGACAGGTCACAGATACGCAGTATTTT. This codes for CSARPAGQVTDTQYF.

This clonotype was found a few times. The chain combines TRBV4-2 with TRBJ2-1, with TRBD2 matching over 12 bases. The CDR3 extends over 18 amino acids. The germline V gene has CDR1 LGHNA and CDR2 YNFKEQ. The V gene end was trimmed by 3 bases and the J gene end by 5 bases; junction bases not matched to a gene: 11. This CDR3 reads CASSQRLAGGPKNNEQFF. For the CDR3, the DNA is TGTGCCAGCAGCCAGCGTCTAGCGGGAGGGCCTAAGAACAATGAGCAGTTCTTC.

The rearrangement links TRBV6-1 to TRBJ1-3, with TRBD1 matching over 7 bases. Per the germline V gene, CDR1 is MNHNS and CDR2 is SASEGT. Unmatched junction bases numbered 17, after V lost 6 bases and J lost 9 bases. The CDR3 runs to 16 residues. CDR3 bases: TGTGCCAGCAGCCCTCCCAAGACAGGGCTCATTAGCACCATATATTTT. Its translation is CASSPPKTGLISTIYF.

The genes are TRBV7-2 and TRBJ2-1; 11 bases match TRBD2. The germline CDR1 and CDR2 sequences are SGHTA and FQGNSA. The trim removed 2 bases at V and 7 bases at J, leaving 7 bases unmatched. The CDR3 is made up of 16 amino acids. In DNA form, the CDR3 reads TGTGCCAGCAGCTTACTAATAGCGGGAGGGCATAATGAGCAGTTCTTC. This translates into CASSLLIAGGHNEQFF.

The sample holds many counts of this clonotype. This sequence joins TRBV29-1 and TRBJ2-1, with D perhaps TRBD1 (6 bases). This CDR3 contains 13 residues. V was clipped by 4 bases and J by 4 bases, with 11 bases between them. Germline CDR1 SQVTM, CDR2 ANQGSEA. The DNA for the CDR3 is TGCAGCGTTGTAAGGGGGAATTACAATGAGCAGTTCTTC. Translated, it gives CSVVRGNYNEQFF.

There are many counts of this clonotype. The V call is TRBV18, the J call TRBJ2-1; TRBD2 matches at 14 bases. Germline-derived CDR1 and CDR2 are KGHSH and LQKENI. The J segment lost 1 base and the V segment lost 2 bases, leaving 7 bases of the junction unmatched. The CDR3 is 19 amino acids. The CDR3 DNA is TGTGCCAGCTCACCATCCGGGACTAGCGGGAGCGGTTCCTACAATGAGCAGTTCTTC. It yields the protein CASSPSGTSGSGSYNEQFF.

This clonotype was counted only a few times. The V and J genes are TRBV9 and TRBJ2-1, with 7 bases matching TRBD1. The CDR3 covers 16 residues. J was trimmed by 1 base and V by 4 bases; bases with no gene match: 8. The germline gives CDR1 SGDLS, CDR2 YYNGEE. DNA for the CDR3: TGTGCCAGCAGCCTTACTATGGGACAGTCCTACAATGAGCAGTTCTTC. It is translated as CASSLTMGQSYNEQFF.

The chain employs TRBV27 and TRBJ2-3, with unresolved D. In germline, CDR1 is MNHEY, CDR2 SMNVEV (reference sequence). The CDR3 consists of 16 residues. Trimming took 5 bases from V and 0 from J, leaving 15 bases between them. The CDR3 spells CASSPLQASSTDTQYF. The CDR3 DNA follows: TGTGCCAGCAGTCCCCTCCAAGCGTCTAGCACAGATACGCAGTATTTT.

The CDR3 reads CASSLGTGVNQETQYF. The CDR3 DNA is TGTGCCAGCAGCTTGGGGACAGGGGTTAACCAAGAGACCCAGTACTTC. The chain is built from TRBV7-2 and TRBJ2-5, with TRBD1 matching over 10 bases. V shed 3 bases, J shed 0 bases, and the junction held 4 bases outside the gene matches. The CDR3 has 16 amino acids. The V gene's germline CDR1 is SGHTA and CDR2 FQGNSA. Drawing the rest from reference TRBV7-2 and TRBJ2-5, the complete variable domain is GAGVSQSPSNKVTEKGKDVELRCDPISGHTALYWYRQSLGQGLEFLIYFQGNSAPDKSGLPSDRFSAERTGGSVSTLTIQRTQQEDSAVYLCASSLGTGVNQETQYFGPGTRLLVL.

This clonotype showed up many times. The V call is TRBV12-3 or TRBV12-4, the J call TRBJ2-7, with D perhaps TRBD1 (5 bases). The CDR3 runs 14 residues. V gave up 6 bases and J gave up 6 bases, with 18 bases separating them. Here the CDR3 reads CASSNVHGAVEQYF. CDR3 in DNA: TGTGCCAGCAGCAACGTACATGGGGCCGTCGAGCAGTACTTC.

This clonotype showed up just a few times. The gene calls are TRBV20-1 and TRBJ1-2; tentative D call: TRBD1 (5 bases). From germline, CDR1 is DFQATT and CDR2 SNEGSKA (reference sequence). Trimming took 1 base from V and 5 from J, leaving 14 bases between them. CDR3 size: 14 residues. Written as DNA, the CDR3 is TGCAGTGCTAGAGCCGGGGCAGCGGGATATGGCTACACCTTC. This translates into CSARAGAAGYGYTF.

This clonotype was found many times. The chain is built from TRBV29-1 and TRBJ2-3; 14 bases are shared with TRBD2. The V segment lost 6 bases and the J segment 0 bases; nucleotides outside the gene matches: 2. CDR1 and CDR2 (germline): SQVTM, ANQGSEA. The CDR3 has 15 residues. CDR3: CSVRLAGGSTDTQYF. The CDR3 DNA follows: TGCAGCGTCCGACTAGCGGGAGGGAGCACAGATACGCAGTATTTT.

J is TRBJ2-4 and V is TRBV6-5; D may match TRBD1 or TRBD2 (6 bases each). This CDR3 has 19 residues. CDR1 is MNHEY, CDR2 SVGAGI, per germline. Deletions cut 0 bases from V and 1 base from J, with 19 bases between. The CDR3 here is CASSYSTIGGRFAKNIQYF. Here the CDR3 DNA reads TGTGCCAGCAGTTACTCGACTATAGGGGGGCGCTTTGCCAAAAACATTCAGTACTTC.

This chain's CDR3 is CATSREGTASYEQYF. For the CDR3, the DNA is TGTGCCACCAGCAGAGAAGGGACAGCCTCCTACGAGCAGTACTTC. V gene TRBV15 combines with J gene TRBJ2-7, with TRBD1 matching 7 bases. CDR1 and CDR2 (germline): LNHNV, YYDKDF (reference sequence). V was clipped by 0 bases and J by 0 bases; unmatched bases: 2. The CDR3 runs to 15 residues. The variable domain in full, completed from reference TRBV15 and TRBJ2-7, reads DAMVIQNPRYQVTQFGKPVTLSCSQTLNHNVMYWYQQKSSQAPKLLFHYYDKDFNNEADTPDNFQSRRPNTSFCFLDIRSPGLGDTAMYLCATSREGTASYEQYFGPGTRLTVT.

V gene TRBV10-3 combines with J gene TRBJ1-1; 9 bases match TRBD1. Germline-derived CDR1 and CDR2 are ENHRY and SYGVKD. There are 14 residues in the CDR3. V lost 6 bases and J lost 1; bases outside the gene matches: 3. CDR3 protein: CAIRPGQGNTEAFF. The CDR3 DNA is TGTGCCATCAGGCCGGGACAGGGGAACACTGAAGCTTTCTTT.

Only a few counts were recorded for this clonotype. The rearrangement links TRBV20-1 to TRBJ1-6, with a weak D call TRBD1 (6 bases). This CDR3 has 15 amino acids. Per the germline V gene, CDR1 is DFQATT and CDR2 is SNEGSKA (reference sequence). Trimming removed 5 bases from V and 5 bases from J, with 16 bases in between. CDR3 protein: CSAAPGQTNNSPLHF. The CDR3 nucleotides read TGCAGTGCTGCCCCCGGACAGACAAATAATTCACCCCTCCACTTT.

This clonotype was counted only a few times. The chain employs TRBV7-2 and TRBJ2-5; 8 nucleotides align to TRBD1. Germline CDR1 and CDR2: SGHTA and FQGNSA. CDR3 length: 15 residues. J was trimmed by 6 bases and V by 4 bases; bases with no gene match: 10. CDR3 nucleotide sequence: TGTGCCAGCAGCTCAACGAGACAGGGGAGCAAGACCCAGTACTTC. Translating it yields CASSSTRQGSKTQYF.